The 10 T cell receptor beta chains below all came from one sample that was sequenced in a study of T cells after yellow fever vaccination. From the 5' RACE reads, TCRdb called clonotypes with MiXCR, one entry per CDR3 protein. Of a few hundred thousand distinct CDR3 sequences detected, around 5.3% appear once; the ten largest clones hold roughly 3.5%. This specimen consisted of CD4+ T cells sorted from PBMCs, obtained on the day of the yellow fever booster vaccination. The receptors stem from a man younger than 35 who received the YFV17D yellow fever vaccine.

The CDR3 is CASSLAVGLNNEQFF. CDR3 bases: TGTGCCAGCAGCTTAGCGGTGGGACTAAACAATGAGCAGTTCTTC. The chain links TRBV7-2 to TRBJ2-1; TRBD2 matches 7 bases. V was clipped by 0 bases and J by 5 bases; unmatched bases: 4. Germline lookup yields CDR1 SGHTA and CDR2 FQGNSA. The CDR3 contains 15 residues.

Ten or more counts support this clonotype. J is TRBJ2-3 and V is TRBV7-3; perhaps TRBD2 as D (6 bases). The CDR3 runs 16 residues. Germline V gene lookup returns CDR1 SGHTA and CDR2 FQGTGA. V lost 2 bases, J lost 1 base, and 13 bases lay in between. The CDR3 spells CASSLGFSGGTDTQYF. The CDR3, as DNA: TGTGCCAGCAGCTTAGGATTCTCGGGGGGCACAGATACGCAGTATTTT.

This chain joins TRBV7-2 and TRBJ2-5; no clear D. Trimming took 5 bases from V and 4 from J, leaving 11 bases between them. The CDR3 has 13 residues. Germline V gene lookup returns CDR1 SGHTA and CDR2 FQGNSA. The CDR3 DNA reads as TGTGCCAGCAGCCTGCACCAATTAGAGACCCAGTACTTC. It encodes CASSLHQLETQYF.

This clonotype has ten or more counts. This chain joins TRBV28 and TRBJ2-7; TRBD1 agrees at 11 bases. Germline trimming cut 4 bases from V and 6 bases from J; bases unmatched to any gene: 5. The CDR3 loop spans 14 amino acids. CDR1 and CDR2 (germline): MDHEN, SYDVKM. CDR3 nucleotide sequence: TGTGCCAGCAGTTCCCCTGGACAGGGGGCCGAGCAGTACGTC. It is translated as CASSSPGQGAEQYV.

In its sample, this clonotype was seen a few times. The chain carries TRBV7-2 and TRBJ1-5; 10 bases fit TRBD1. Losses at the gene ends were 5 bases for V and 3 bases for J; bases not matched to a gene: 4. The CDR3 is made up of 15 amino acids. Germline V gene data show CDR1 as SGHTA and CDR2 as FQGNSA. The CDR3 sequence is CASSRGTGDNQPQHF. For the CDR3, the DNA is TGTGCCAGCAGCCGAGGGACAGGGGACAATCAGCCCCAGCATTTT.

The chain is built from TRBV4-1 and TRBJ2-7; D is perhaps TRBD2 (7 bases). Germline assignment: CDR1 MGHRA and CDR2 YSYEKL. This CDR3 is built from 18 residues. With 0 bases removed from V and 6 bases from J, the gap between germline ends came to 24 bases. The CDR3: CASSQDGGGRHLSFEQYF. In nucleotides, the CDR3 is TGCGCCAGCAGCCAAGATGGGGGGGGCCGCCACCTCTCGTTCGAGCAGTACTTC.

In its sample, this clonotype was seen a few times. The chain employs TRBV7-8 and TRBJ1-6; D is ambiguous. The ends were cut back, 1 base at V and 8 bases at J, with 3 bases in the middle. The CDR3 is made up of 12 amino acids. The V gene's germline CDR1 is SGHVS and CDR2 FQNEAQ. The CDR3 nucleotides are TGTGCCAGCAGCTTAGTCGATTCACCCCTCCACTTT. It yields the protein CASSLVDSPLHF.

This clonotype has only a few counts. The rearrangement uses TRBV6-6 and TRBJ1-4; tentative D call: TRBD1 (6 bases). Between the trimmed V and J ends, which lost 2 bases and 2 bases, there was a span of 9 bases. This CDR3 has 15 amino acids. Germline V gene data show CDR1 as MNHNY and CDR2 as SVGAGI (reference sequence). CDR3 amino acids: CASSYLGGTNEKLFF. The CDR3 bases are TGTGCCAGCAGTTACCTGGGGGGCACTAATGAAAAACTGTTTTTT.

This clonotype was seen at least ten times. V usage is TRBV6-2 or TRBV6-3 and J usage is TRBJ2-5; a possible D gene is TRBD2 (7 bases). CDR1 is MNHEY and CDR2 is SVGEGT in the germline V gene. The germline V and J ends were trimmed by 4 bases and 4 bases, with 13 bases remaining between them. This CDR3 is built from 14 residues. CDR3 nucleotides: TGTGCCAGCAGTTTGACTAGCAGGGGAGAGACCCAGTACTTC. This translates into CASSLTSRGETQYF.

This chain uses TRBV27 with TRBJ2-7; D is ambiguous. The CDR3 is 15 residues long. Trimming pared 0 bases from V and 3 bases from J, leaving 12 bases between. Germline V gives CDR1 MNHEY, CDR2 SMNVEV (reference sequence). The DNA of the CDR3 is TGTGCCAGCAGTTTATCCCCCAGGAGAGACTACGAGCAGTACTTC. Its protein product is CASSLSPRRDYEQYF.